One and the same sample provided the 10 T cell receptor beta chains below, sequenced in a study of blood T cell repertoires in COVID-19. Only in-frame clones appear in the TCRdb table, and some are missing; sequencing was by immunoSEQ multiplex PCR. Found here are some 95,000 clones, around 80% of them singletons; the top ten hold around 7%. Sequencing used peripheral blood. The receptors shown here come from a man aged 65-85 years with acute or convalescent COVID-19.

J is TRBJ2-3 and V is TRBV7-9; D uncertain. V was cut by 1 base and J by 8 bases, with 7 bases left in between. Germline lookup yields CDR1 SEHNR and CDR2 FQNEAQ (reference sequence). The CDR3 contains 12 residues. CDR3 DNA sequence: TGTGCCAGCAGCTTAGATCAGCGTACGCAGTATTTT. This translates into CASSLDQRTQYF.

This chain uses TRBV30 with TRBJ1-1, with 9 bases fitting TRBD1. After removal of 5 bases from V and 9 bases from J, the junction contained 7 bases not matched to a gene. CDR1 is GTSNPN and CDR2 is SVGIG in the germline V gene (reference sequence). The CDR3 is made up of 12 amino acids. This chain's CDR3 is CAWGTGTGKAFF. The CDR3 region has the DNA TGTGCCTGGGGTACCGGGACAGGGAAAGCTTTCTTT.

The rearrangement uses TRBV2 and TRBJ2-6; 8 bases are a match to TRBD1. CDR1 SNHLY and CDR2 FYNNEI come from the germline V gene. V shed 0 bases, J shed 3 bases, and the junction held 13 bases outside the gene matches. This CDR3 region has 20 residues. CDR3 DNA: TGTGCCAGCAGTGAAGCCCTGTATAGCCAGGGGGCCGGTGGGGCCAACGTCCTGACTTTC. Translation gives CASSEALYSQGAGGANVLTF.

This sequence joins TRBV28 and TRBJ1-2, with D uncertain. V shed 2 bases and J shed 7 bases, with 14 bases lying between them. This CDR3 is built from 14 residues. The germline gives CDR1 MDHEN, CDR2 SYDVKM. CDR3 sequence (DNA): TGTGCCAGCAGTTTACAGTCGGGATCGGGTGGCTACACCTTC. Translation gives CASSLQSGSGGYTF.

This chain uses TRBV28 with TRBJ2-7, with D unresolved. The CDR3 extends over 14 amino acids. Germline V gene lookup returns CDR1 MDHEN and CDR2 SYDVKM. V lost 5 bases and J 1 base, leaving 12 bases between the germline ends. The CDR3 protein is CASSPFGASYEQYF. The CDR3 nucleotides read TGTGCCAGCAGTCCGTTTGGAGCGTCCTACGAGCAGTACTTC.

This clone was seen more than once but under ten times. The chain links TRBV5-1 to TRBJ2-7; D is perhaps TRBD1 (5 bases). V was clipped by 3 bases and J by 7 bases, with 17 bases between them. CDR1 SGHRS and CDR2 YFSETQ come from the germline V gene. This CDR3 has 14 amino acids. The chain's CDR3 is CASSSVQGMGEQYF. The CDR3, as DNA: TGCGCCAGCAGCTCGGTCCAGGGAATGGGGGAGCAGTACTTC.

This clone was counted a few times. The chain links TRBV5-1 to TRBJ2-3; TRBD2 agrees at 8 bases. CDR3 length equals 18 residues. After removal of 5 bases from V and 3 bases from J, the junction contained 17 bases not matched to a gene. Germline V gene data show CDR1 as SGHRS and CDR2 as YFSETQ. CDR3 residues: CASSLTGGNGPNTDTQYF. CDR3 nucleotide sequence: TGCGCCAGCAGTTTAACGGGGGGGAATGGTCCCAATACAGATACGCAGTATTTT.

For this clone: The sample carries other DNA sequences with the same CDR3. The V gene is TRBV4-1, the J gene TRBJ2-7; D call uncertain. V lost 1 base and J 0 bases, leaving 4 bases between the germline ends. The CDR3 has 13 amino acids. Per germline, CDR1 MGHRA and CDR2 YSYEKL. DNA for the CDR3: TGCGCCAGCAGCCAAGGAGTCTCCTACGAGCAGTACTTC. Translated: CASSQGVSYEQYF.

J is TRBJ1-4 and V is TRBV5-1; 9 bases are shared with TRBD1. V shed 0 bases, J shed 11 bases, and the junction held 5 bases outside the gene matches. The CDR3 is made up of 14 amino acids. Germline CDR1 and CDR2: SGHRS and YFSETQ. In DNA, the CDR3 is TGCGCCAGCAGCTTGGGTGAGACAGGGGGGAAACTGTTTTTT. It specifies CASSLGETGGKLFF.

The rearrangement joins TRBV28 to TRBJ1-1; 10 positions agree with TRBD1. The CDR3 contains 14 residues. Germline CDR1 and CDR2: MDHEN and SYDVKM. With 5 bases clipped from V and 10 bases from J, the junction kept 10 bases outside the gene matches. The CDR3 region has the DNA TGTGCCAGCAGTCCCCACCGACAGGGGGCGAGAGCTTTCTTT. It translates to CASSPHRQGARAFF.